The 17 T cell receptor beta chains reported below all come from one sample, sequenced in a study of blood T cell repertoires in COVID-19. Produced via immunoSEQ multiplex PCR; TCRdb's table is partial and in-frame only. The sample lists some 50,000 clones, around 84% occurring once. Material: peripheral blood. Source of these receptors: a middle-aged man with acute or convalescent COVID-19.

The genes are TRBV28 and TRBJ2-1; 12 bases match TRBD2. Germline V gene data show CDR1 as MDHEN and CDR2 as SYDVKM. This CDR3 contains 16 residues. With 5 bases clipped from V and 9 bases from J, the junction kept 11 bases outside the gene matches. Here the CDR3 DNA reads TGTGCCAGCAGTCTCGAGACTAGCGGGGGCTGGGGTGAGCAGTTCTTC. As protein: CASSLETSGGWGEQFF.

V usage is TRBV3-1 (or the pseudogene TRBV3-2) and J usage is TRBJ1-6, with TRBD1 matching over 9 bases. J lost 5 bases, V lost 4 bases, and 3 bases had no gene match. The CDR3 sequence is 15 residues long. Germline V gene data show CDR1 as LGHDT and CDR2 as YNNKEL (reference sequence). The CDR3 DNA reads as TGTGCCAGCAGCCTCGGGACAGGGAATAATTCACCCCTCCACTTT. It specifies CASSLGTGNNSPLHF.

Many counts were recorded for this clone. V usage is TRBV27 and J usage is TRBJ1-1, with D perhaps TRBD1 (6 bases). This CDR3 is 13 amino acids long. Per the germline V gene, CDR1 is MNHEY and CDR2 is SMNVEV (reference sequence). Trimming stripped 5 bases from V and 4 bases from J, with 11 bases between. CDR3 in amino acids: CASSGGLFTEAFF. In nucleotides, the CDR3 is TGTGCCAGCAGTGGGGGCCTCTTCACTGAAGCTTTCTTT.

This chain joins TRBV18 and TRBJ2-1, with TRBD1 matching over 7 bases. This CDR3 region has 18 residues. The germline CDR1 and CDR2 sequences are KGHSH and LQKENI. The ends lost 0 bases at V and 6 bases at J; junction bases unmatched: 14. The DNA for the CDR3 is TGTGCCAGCTCACCACCAGGGACAGACTACCTAGGGGGCAATGAGCAGTTCTTC. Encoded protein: CASSPPGTDYLGGNEQFF.

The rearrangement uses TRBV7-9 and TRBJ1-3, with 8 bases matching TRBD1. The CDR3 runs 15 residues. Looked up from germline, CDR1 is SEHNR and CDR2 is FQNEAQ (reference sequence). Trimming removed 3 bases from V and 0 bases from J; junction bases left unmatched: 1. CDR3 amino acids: CASSFGTGSGNTIYF. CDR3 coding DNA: TGTGCCAGCAGCTTCGGGACAGGCTCTGGAAACACCATATATTTT.

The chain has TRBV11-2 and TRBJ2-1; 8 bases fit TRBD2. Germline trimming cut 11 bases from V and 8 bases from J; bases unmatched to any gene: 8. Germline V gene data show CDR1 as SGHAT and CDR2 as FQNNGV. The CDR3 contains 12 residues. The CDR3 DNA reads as TGTGCCGTACTCGGGAGGGCCGATGAGCAGTTCTTC. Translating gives CAVLGRADEQFF.

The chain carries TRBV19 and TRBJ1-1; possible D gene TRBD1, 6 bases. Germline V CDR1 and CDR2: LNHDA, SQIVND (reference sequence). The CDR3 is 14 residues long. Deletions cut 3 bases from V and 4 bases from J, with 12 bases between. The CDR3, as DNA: TGTGCCAGTAGTATGTATCAGGGGACCACTGAAGCTTTCTTT. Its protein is CASSMYQGTTEAFF.

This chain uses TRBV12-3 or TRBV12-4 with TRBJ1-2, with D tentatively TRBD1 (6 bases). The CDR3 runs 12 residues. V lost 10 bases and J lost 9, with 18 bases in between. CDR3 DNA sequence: TGTGCCACCGGCGGGGGCCCGGGGAGCTACACCTTC. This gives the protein CATGGGPGSYTF.

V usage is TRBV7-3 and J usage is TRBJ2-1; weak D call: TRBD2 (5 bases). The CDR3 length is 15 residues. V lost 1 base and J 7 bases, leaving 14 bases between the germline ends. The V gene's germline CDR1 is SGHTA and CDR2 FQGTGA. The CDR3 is CASSLMPSSGNEQFF. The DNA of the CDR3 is TGTGCCAGCAGCTTAATGCCTAGCTCTGGGAATGAGCAGTTCTTC.

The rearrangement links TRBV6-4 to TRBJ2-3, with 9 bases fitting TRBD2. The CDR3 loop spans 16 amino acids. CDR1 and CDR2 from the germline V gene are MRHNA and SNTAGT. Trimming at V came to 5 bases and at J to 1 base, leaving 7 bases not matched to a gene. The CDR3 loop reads CASSPVAGEGTDTQYF. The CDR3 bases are TGTGCCAGCAGTCCCGTAGCGGGAGAGGGCACAGATACGCAGTATTTT.

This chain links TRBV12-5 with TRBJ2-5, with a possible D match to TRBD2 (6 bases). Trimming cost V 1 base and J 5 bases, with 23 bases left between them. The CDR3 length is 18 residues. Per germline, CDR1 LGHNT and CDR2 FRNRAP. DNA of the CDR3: TGTGCTAGTGGTTTGGCTCCCCTTTCCGGGGGAGTGGGGGAGACCCAGTACTTC. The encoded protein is CASGLAPLSGGVGETQYF.

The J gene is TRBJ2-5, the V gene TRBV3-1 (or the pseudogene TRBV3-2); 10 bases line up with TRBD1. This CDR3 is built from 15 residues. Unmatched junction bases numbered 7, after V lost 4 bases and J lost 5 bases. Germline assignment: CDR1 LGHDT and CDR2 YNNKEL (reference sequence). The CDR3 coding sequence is TGTGCCAGCAGCCGCGGGACAGGGGTTGGGGAGACCCAGTACTTC. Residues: CASSRGTGVGETQYF.

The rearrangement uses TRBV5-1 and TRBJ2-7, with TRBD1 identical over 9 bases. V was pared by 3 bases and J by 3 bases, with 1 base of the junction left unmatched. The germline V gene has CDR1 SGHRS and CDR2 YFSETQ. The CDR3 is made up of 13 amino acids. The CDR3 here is CASSSTGGYEQYF. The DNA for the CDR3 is TGCGCCAGCAGCTCGACAGGGGGCTACGAGCAGTACTTC.

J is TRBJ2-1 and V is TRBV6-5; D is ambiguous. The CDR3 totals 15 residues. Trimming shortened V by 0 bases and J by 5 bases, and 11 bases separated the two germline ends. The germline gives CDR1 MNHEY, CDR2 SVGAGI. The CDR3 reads CASSYSPSANNEQFF. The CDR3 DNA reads TGTGCCAGCAGTTACTCGCCCAGCGCGAACAATGAGCAGTTCTTC.

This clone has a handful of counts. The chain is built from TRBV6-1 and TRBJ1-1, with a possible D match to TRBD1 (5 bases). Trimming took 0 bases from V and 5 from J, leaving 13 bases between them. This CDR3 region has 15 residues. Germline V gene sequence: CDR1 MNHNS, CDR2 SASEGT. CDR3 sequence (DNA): TGTGCCAGCAGTGAAGCAGATGGGGGAGGGACTGAAGCTTTCTTT. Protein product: CASSEADGGGTEAFF.

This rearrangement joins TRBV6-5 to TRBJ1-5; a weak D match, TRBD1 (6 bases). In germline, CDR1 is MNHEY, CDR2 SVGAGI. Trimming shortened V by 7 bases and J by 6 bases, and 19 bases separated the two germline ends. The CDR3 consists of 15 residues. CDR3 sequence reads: CASKIHQGPGQPQHF. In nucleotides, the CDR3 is TGTGCCAGCAAAATCCACCAGGGGCCCGGTCAGCCCCAGCATTTT.

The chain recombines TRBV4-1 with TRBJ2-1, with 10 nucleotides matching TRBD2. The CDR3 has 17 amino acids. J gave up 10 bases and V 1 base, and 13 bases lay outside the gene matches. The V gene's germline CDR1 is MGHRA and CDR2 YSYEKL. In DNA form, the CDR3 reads TGCGCCAGCAGCCAAGTTTTACTAGCGGGACCAGGAATCGAGCAGTTCTTC. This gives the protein CASSQVLLAGPGIEQFF.